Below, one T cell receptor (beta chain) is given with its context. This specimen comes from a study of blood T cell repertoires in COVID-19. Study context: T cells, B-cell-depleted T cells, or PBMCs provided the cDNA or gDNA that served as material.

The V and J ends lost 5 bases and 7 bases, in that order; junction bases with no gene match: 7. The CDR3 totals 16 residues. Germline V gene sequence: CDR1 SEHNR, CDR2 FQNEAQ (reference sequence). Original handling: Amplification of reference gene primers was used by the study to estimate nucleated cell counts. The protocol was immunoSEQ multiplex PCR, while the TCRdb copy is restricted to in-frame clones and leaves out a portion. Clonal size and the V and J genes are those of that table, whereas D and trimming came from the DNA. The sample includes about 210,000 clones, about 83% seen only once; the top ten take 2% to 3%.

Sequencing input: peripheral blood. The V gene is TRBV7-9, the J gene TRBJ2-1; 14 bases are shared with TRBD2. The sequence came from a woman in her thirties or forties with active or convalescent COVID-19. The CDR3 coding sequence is TGTGCCAGCAGCCTACGGACTAGCGGGAGGAGTAATGAGCAGTTCTTC. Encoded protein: CASSLRTSGRSNEQFF.